The present entry profiles one TCR beta chain with its context. The antigen remains unidentified. The data belong to a study of Tregs in tolerant kidney transplant recipients. There are 14 residues in the CDR3. Germline lookup yields CDR1 SQVTM and CDR2 ANQGSEA. Trimming removed 7 bases from V and 3 bases from J, with 18 bases in between. Study outcomes and limitations: No direct test of biological reproducibility was done here. Validation in larger populations is needed because few patients were studied.

The table came from immunoSEQ multiplex PCR; TCRdb's copy has only in-frame clones and leaves some out. The sample records hundreds of thousands of clones, around 82% being singletons. This receptor was taken from a human donor in good health. Sequenced input: CD4+ T cells from blood. This chain links TRBV29-1 with TRBJ1-2; no definite D call. This chain's CDR3 is CSAPLRGVDYGYTF. The DNA of the CDR3 is TGCAGCGCCCCCCTTCGTGGGGTCGACTATGGCTACACCTTC.